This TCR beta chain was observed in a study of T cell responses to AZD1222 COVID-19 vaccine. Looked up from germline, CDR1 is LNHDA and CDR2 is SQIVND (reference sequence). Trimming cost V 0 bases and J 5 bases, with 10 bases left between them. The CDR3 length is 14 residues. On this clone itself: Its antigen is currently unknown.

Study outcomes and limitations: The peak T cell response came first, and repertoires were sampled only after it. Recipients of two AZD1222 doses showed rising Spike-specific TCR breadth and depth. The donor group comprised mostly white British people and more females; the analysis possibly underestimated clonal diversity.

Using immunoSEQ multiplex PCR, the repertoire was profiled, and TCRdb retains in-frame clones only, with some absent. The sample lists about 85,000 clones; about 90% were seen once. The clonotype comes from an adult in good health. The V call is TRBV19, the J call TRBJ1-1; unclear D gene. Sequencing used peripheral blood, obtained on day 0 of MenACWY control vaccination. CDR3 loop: CASSIDVLGTEAFF. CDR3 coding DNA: TGTGCCAGTAGTATAGACGTCCTCGGGACTGAAGCTTTCTTT. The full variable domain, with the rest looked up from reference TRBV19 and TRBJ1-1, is DGGITQSPKYLFRKEGQNVTLSCEQNLNHDAMYWYRQDPGQGLRLIYYSQIVNDFQKGDIAEGYSVSREKKESFPLTVTSAQKNPTAFYLCASSIDVLGTEAFFGQGTRLTVV.